Listed here are 23 T cell receptor beta chains from one sample, sequenced in a study of regulatory T cells in long-lasting Graves disease. Construction of TCR beta libraries relied on iRepertoire HTBI primers and on Arm-PCR targeting CDR3 regions. TCRdb called the multiplex PCR reads again in MiXCR, with one record for every CDR3 protein. Of hundreds of thousands of distinct CDR3 sequences in the sample, 15% to 20% were seen once. Specified time point: newly diagnosed GD, antithyroid drugs for less than 3 months. The TCR library was made from RNA extracted from PBMCs. The data also belong to a second study, concerning T cells in Graves' hyperthyroidism and ophthalmopathy.

Here the sequenced sample was peripheral blood mononuclear cells (PBMCs), taken at new diagnosis, from a patient treated with antithyroid drugs. The source of these receptors is a woman younger than 45 with Graves disease.

In this sample, this clonotype turned up many times. The chain uses TRBV6-5 and TRBJ1-3, with D possibly TRBD1 on 5 matching bases. Germline loops: CDR1 MNHEY, CDR2 SVGAGI. The CDR3 covers 17 residues. V shed 0 bases and J shed 3 bases, with 15 bases lying between them. The CDR3 is CASSYSMWGGGGNTIYF. The CDR3 region has the DNA TGTGCCAGCAGTTACTCGATGTGGGGGGGTGGTGGAAACACCATATATTTT.

The rearrangement joins TRBV6-2 or TRBV6-3 to TRBJ2-5; TRBD1 might be the D (6 bases). The CDR3 contains 13 residues. CDR1 MNHEY and CDR2 SVGEGT come from the germline V gene. The V end was cut by 2 bases, the J end by 6 bases, with 10 bases between. CDR3 bases: TGTGCCAGCAGTTACGAGGACAGAAAGACCCAGTACTTC. Its translation is CASSYEDRKTQYF.

This clonotype occurred many times. The chain carries TRBV7-9 and TRBJ2-3, with TRBD2 matching over 7 bases. In germline, CDR1 is SEHNR, CDR2 FQNEAQ (reference sequence). The J segment lost 6 bases and the V segment lost 5 bases, leaving 8 bases of the junction unmatched. The CDR3 is 14 residues long. The CDR3 DNA reads as TGTGCCAGCAGCCGACACGGGGGGACGGATACGCAGTATTTT. Translation: CASSRHGGTDTQYF. Full variable domain (remainder filled in from reference TRBV7-9 and TRBJ2-3): DTGVSQNPRHKITKRGQNVTFRCDPISEHNRLYWYRQTLGQGPEFLTYFQNEAQLEKSRLLSDRFSAERPKGSFSTLEIQRTEQGDSAMYLCASSRHGGTDTQYFGPGTRLTVL.

The chain has TRBV3-1 and TRBJ2-7, with TRBD2 as a possible D gene (5 bases). The V gene's germline CDR1 is LGHDT and CDR2 YNNKEL (reference sequence). The CDR3 contains 16 residues. The V and J ends lost 3 bases and 3 bases respectively, with 18 bases between them. This CDR3 is CASSQASPGSGYEQYF. The CDR3 DNA reads TGTGCCAGCAGCCAGGCCAGTCCGGGAAGCGGCTACGAGCAGTACTTC.

This clonotype was recorded at least ten times. The chain uses TRBV6-5 and TRBJ1-1, with D possibly matching TRBD1 (5 bases). The V end was cut by 3 bases, the J end by 0 bases, with 8 bases between. This CDR3 is 14 amino acids long. CDR1 and CDR2 from the germline V gene are MNHEY and SVGAGI. This CDR3 is CASSYQGVNTEAFF. CDR3 DNA sequence: TGTGCCAGCAGTTATCAGGGCGTGAACACTGAAGCTTTCTTT.

This clonotype has a handful of counts. This rearrangement joins TRBV5-1 to TRBJ1-2; D unresolved. V lost 0 bases and J lost 8, with 14 bases in between. There are 14 residues in the CDR3. Germline V gives CDR1 SGHRS, CDR2 YFSETQ. The CDR3 DNA follows: TGCGCCAGCAGCTTGGTATTGGACGGCCAGGGCTACACCTTC. It yields the protein CASSLVLDGQGYTF.

The V gene is TRBV6-5, the J gene TRBJ1-1; D ambiguous. Germline V gene sequence: CDR1 MNHEY, CDR2 SVGAGI. V dropped 0 bases and J dropped 3 bases, with 8 bases sitting between them. CDR3 length: 14 residues. CDR3 residues: CASSYSKAYTEAFF. CDR3 coding DNA: TGTGCCAGCAGTTACTCCAAGGCGTACACTGAAGCTTTCTTT.

This clonotype appeared a few times. The chain recombines TRBV5-1 with TRBJ1-6; D is perhaps TRBD1 (5 bases). This CDR3 contains 14 residues. Germline V CDR1 and CDR2: SGHRS, YFSETQ. Trimming pared 6 bases from V and 11 bases from J, leaving 18 bases between. This chain's CDR3 is CASKTGTQSAPLHF. DNA of the CDR3: TGCGCCAGCAAAACCGGGACCCAGAGTGCACCCCTCCACTTT.

In the case of this clonotype: At one of its ends the junction is not consistent with the germline gene, which may arise from a read error. The chain employs TRBV20-1 and TRBJ2-1, with TRBD2 matching over 7 bases. The CDR3 totals 14 residues. Germline V gene lookup returns CDR1 DFQATT and CDR2 SNEGSKA (reference sequence). CDR3 bases: TGCAGTGCCCAAGGGGAGGGCTCCTGCAATGAGCAGTTCTTC. Amino acid sequence: CSAQGEGSCNEQFF.

J is TRBJ2-5 and V is TRBV7-9; 9 bases are a match to TRBD1. Germline V gene lookup returns CDR1 SEHNR and CDR2 FQNEAQ (reference sequence). V trimming: 4 bases; J trimming: 5 bases; junction bases outside the gene matches: 2. The CDR3 loop spans 13 amino acids. CDR3 amino acids: CASSWGTGETQYF. In nucleotides, the CDR3 is TGTGCCAGCAGCTGGGGGACAGGGGAGACCCAGTACTTC. The whole variable domain, remainder taken from reference TRBV7-9 and TRBJ2-5, is DTGVSQNPRHKITKRGQNVTFRCDPISEHNRLYWYRQTLGQGPEFLTYFQNEAQLEKSRLLSDRFSAERPKGSFSTLEIQRTEQGDSAMYLCASSWGTGETQYFGPGTRLLVL.

This clonotype was seen ten or more times. The chain joins TRBV24-1 to TRBJ1-4, with 9 bases lining up with TRBD1. The CDR3 has 15 residues. Losses at the gene ends were 4 bases for V and 7 bases for J; bases not matched to a gene: 6. Germline CDR1 KGHDR, CDR2 SFDVKD. CDR3 sequence: CATSDTGQGSEKLFF. The CDR3 coding sequence is TGTGCCACCAGTGACACTGGACAGGGGAGTGAAAAACTGTTTTTT.

This clonotype was recorded many times. The chain joins TRBV20-1 to TRBJ2-5; D might be TRBD1 (6 bases). Germline V CDR1 and CDR2: DFQATT, SNEGSKA (reference sequence). The CDR3 consists of 14 residues. V shed 3 bases and J shed 1 base, with 12 bases lying between them. Here the CDR3 reads CSASSPTGQETQYF. CDR3 sequence (DNA): TGCAGTGCTAGTTCGCCGACAGGCCAAGAGACCCAGTACTTC.

This clonotype was recorded at least ten times. The chain is built from TRBV20-1 and TRBJ1-5; D is uncertain. Germline V gene sequence: CDR1 DFQATT, CDR2 SNEGSKA (reference sequence). The CDR3 length is 18 residues. With 2 bases removed from V and 1 base from J, the gap between germline ends came to 21 bases. The CDR3 loop is CSARPLGRSKLSNQPQHF. The DNA for the CDR3 is TGCAGTGCTAGACCCCTAGGCAGGTCAAAGTTGAGCAATCAGCCCCAGCATTTT.

This clonotype was detected a few times. J is TRBJ2-2 and V is TRBV20-1; a possible D gene is TRBD2 (5 bases). Trimming stripped 5 bases from V and 8 bases from J, with 12 bases between. The germline V gene encodes CDR1 DFQATT and CDR2 SNEGSKA (reference sequence). This CDR3 has 12 residues. As DNA, the CDR3 is TGCAGTGCTCCAACTAGGAGGGGGGAGCTGTTTTTT. Protein: CSAPTRRGELFF.

This clonotype was counted many times. The chain links TRBV5-5 to TRBJ2-3; D possibly corresponds to TRBD2 (5 bases). The CDR3 has 14 amino acids. Trimming took 0 bases from V and 2 from J, leaving 7 bases between them. The germline gives CDR1 SGHKS, CDR2 YYEKEE (reference sequence). The CDR3 spells CASSLASHTDTQYF. The CDR3 nucleotides read TGTGCCAGCAGCTTGGCTAGCCACACAGATACGCAGTATTTT.

The rearrangement joins TRBV7-9 to TRBJ2-5; perhaps TRBD1 as D (5 bases). Trimming cost V 2 bases and J 4 bases, with 11 bases left between them. The CDR3 consists of 14 residues. Germline V CDR1 and CDR2: SEHNR, FQNEAQ (reference sequence). The CDR3 region is CASSLPQGGETQYF. DNA of the CDR3: TGTGCCAGCAGCTTACCTCAGGGTGGAGAGACCCAGTACTTC.

The chain recombines TRBV2 with TRBJ1-1, with TRBD1 identical over 9 bases. The CDR3 covers 15 residues. V was pared by 6 bases and J by 3 bases, with 8 bases of the junction left unmatched. The germline V gene encodes CDR1 SNHLY and CDR2 FYNNEI. Here the CDR3 reads CASRTPGQGYTEAFF. The DNA for the CDR3 is TGTGCCAGCAGGACTCCGGGACAGGGATACACTGAAGCTTTCTTT.

Here the CDR3 reads CSAERGAGPNEKLFF. The CDR3 DNA reads TGCAGTGCTGAAAGAGGTGCAGGGCCTAATGAAAAACTGTTTTTT. The chain joins TRBV20-1 to TRBJ1-4, with D possibly TRBD1 on 5 matching bases. This CDR3 has 15 residues. Trimming stripped 5 bases from V and 3 bases from J, with 16 bases between. The germline V gene encodes CDR1 DFQATT and CDR2 SNEGSKA (reference sequence).

In its sample, this clonotype was seen many times. The chain carries TRBV20-1 and TRBJ2-7, with 7 nucleotides matching TRBD2. Germline assignment: CDR1 DFQATT and CDR2 SNEGSKA (reference sequence). This CDR3 contains 15 residues. V shed 1 base and J 6 bases; nucleotides not matched to a gene: 12. The CDR3 sequence: CSARAPRAGALEQYF. The CDR3 region has the DNA TGCAGTGCTAGAGCCCCCAGGGCGGGAGCCCTCGAGCAGTACTTC.

The genes are TRBV19 and TRBJ1-2, with D possibly matching TRBD1 (6 bases). The CDR3 runs to 16 residues. Germline V CDR1 and CDR2: LNHDA, SQIVND (reference sequence). Trimming pared 6 bases from V and 1 base from J, leaving 18 bases between. Written as DNA, the CDR3 is TGTGCCAGTAGGAAAGTCGGACAGAGTTTTAACTATGGCTACACCTTC. This gives the protein CASRKVGQSFNYGYTF.

Concerning this clonotype: One end of the junction does not line up with germline, which may come from a read error. This chain joins TRBV30 and TRBJ1-3; the D is unclear. This CDR3 comprises 17 residues. Germline V gene sequence: CDR1 GTSNPN, CDR2 SVGIG (reference sequence). CDR3 in amino acids: CAWSVRVRRISGNTIYF. The DNA for the CDR3 is TGTGCCTGGAGTGTACGTGTACGGAGAATTTCTGGGAACACCATATATTTT.

In this sample, this clonotype turned up many times. The J gene is TRBJ2-7, the V gene TRBV20-1; 8 bases agree with TRBD2. Germline loops: CDR1 DFQATT, CDR2 SNEGSKA (reference sequence). The CDR3 is 14 residues long. Trimming cost V 3 bases and J 0 bases; bases outside gene matches: 4. The CDR3 bases are TGCAGTGCTAGGAAGAGCGGGAGCTCCTACGAGCAGTACTTC. Protein product: CSARKSGSSYEQYF.

The V and J genes are TRBV28 and TRBJ1-2; 9 nucleotides agree with TRBD1. Germline V gives CDR1 MDHEN, CDR2 SYDVKM. The CDR3 spans 15 residues. With V trimmed by 2 bases and J by 5 bases, 6 bases remained unmatched. CDR3 loop: CASSLTGGVLYGYTF. The CDR3 bases are TGTGCCAGCAGTTTAACAGGGGGCGTTTTATATGGCTACACCTTC.